The following is a T cell receptor (beta chain) sequence with its context. The antigen remains unidentified. The sample belongs to a study of monozygotic twins with inflammatory bowel disease. This CDR3 has 14 residues. Germline V gene sequence: CDR1 ENHRY, CDR2 SYGVKD. Study findings and constraints: Fewer clonotypes were shared with others by IBD patients than by healthy twins, especially with disease activity. Lower TCRbeta diversity (inverse Simpson) was seen in IBD patients than in healthy co-twins.

TCRdb re-called the 5' RACE reads; one entry per CDR3 protein, DNA not given. The listing records 440,000 or so distinct CDR3 sequences. What was sequenced was blood. The clonotype originates from a human donor with ulcerative colitis or Crohn's disease, or a healthy co-twin of an affected twin (not recorded which). The chain employs TRBV10-3 and TRBJ2-3; checking the TCRdb D call of TRBD1 is not possible without DNA. CDR3 amino acids: CAATRGTQGDTQYF.